This passage covers 27 T cell receptor beta chains from one sample sequenced in a study of Ad26.COV2.S vaccination and SARS-CoV-2 variants. Sample treatment: some 20 received Ad26.COV2.S at low or high dose, single or two shots; about 5 received placebo; per-sample allocation not given. Samples were taken on day 63 after the first vaccine or placebo injection. Assay: immunoSEQ multiplex PCR; the TCRdb copy retains only in-frame clones and omits some. The sample holds roughly 500,000 clones, approximately 88% seen once. The material sequenced was peripheral blood, taken in a trial of Ad26.COV2.S vaccine versus placebo. The receptors derive from a person aged 18-60 years who received the Ad26.COV2.S COVID-19 vaccine or a placebo.

This clone came up once. The V and J genes are TRBV30 and TRBJ2-5; D may be TRBD1 (5 bases). Germline CDR1 and CDR2: GTSNPN and SVGIG (reference sequence). Trimming shortened V by 0 bases and J by 3 bases, and 14 bases separated the two germline ends. This CDR3 region has 15 residues. The CDR3 here is CAWSVGWGLKETQYF. DNA of the CDR3: TGTGCCTGGAGTGTAGGTTGGGGCTTAAAAGAGACCCAGTACTTC.

The CDR3 bases are TGTGCCAGCAGTTACGGGGGCCTCAAGAACACCGGGGAGCTGTTTTTT. It yields the protein CASSYGGLKNTGELFF. The chain is built from TRBV6-5 and TRBJ2-2; TRBD1 might be the D (6 bases). CDR3 length equals 16 residues. V lost 2 bases to trimming and J lost 1 base, with 11 bases between them. Germline lookup yields CDR1 MNHEY and CDR2 SVGAGI.

The chain is built from TRBV5-8 and TRBJ1-4; D remains unclear. The germline V and J ends were trimmed by 2 bases and 0 bases, with 11 bases remaining between them. Germline V CDR1 and CDR2: SGHTS, YDEGEE. The CDR3 totals 16 residues. CDR3 nucleotides: TGTGCCAGCAGCTTAGGACGACCCACAACTAATGAAAAACTGTTTTTT. This codes for CASSLGRPTTNEKLFF.

The chain combines TRBV30 with TRBJ2-7; 12 bases map to TRBD2. After removal of 5 bases from V and 3 bases from J, the junction contained 17 bases not matched to a gene. The CDR3 contains 18 residues. Germline V gene data show CDR1 as GTSNPN and CDR2 as SVGIG (reference sequence). CDR3 region: CAWGRLSPPTSGGYEQYF. The CDR3 nucleotides are TGTGCCTGGGGACGACTTTCCCCGCCGACTAGCGGGGGCTACGAGCAGTACTTC.

The chain recombines TRBV5-1 with TRBJ2-3; the D gene is possibly TRBD2 (7 bases). Deletions cut 4 bases from V and 0 bases from J, with 12 bases between. The CDR3 totals 15 residues. Germline V gene lookup returns CDR1 SGHRS and CDR2 YFSETQ. CDR3 residues: CASSDGGHSTDTQYF. CDR3 bases: TGCGCCAGCAGCGACGGGGGGCATAGCACAGATACGCAGTATTTT. The complete variable domain, with remaining parts taken from reference TRBV5-1 and TRBJ2-3, reads KAGVTQTPRYLIKTRGQQVTLSCSPISGHRSVSWYQQTPGQGLQFLFEYFSETQRNKGNFPGRFSGRQFSNSRSEMNVSTLELGDSALYLCASSDGGHSTDTQYFGPGTRLTVL.

For this clone: A read error may account for a junction end that differs from germline. V and J are TRBV13 and TRBJ2-7; 7 bases map to TRBD1. The CDR3 totals 14 residues. Germline CDR1 reads PRHDT; CDR2 reads FYEKMQ (reference sequence). The CDR3 reads CASSHRQGSHEQYF. The DNA for the CDR3 is TGTGCCAGCAGCCACCGACAGGGCTCCCACGAGCAGTACTTC.

This clone was observed a single time. The chain uses TRBV28 and TRBJ2-7; perhaps TRBD2 as D (5 bases). The germline gives CDR1 MDHEN, CDR2 SYDVKM. Trimming pared 4 bases from V and 6 bases from J, leaving 19 bases between. The CDR3 is 15 amino acids. The CDR3 DNA is TGTGCCAGCAGTTCCCCACGGGGTTTATTGGGCGAGCAGTACTTC. Translating it yields CASSSPRGLLGEQYF.

V is TRBV27 and J is TRBJ2-2, with 9 bases lining up with TRBD1. The V gene's germline CDR1 is MNHEY and CDR2 SMNVEV (reference sequence). This CDR3 has 15 residues. Trimming removed 5 bases from V and 5 bases from J; junction bases left unmatched: 6. DNA of the CDR3: TGTGCCAGCAGTGGGGACAGGGTCAGTACCGGGGAGCTGTTTTTT. It encodes CASSGDRVSTGELFF.

The J gene is TRBJ2-4, the V gene TRBV7-9; TRBD1 aligns across 7 bases. The CDR3 extends over 15 amino acids. V trimming: 1 base; J trimming: 8 bases; junction bases outside the gene matches: 8. Germline V gene lookup returns CDR1 SEHNR and CDR2 FQNEAQ (reference sequence). Here the CDR3 reads CASSLDGQARHIQYF. The CDR3 nucleotides read TGTGCCAGCAGCTTAGACGGACAGGCGCGTCACATTCAGTACTTC. Combining the CDR3 with reference TRBV7-9 and TRBJ2-4 gives the whole variable domain DTGVSQNPRHKITKRGQNVTFRCDPISEHNRLYWYRQTLGQGPEFLTYFQNEAQLEKSRLLSDRFSAERPKGSFSTLEIQRTEQGDSAMYLCASSLDGQARHIQYFGAGTRLSVL.

The rearrangement joins TRBV7-9 to TRBJ2-1; 8 bases line up with TRBD2. The junction had 10 bases not matched to a gene; V was cut back by 1 base and J by 5 bases. Germline V gene lookup returns CDR1 SEHNR and CDR2 FQNEAQ (reference sequence). The CDR3 is 17 residues long. The CDR3, as DNA: TGTGCCAGCAGCTTAGGGCTGGGGACTAGGCAAGACAATGAGCAGTTCTTC. Its protein is CASSLGLGTRQDNEQFF.

The CDR3 DNA is TGTGCCAGTAGCCCGATGAAAACAGGGGCGGGCTCACCCCTCCACTTT. Protein: CASSPMKTGAGSPLHF. The genes are TRBV19 and TRBJ1-6; TRBD1 aligns across 7 bases. CDR3 size: 16 residues. Per the germline V gene, CDR1 is LNHDA and CDR2 is SQIVND (reference sequence). V lost 6 bases and J lost 10; bases outside the gene matches: 15.

The rearrangement joins TRBV28 to TRBJ1-2, with 10 bases lining up with TRBD1. CDR3 size: 14 residues. Germline CDR1 reads MDHEN; CDR2 reads SYDVKM. The J segment lost 6 bases and the V segment lost 7 bases, leaving 8 bases of the junction unmatched. The CDR3, as DNA: TGTGCCAGCATCGGTGCCGGGACAGGGGATGGCTACACCTTC. The encoded protein is CASIGAGTGDGYTF.

The CDR3 is CAGSLGTSFKSPLHF. Here the CDR3 DNA reads TGTGCCGGAAGCCTCGGCACATCCTTTAAGTCACCCCTCCACTTT. This chain links TRBV30 with TRBJ1-6, with no clear D. Germline lookup yields CDR1 GTSNPN and CDR2 SVGIG (reference sequence). Deletions cut 8 bases from V and 10 bases from J, with 24 bases between. CDR3 length equals 15 residues.

The CDR3 DNA follows: TGCGCCAGCAGCTTGGAGTCGGGAGGGAAGCACGAGCAGTACTTC. It is translated as CASSLESGGKHEQYF. The chain is built from TRBV5-1 and TRBJ2-7; TRBD2 aligns across 8 bases. The trim removed 0 bases at V and 5 bases at J, leaving 7 bases unmatched. Germline loops: CDR1 SGHRS, CDR2 YFSETQ. The CDR3 spans 15 residues.

This sequence joins TRBV11-3 and TRBJ2-5, with a weak D call TRBD1 (6 bases). Germline V CDR1 and CDR2: SGHNT, YENEEA. Trimming took off 5 bases at V and 5 bases at J, with 15 bases between the two ends. The CDR3 is made up of 14 amino acids. Written as DNA, the CDR3 is TGTGCCAGCAGCCTAGGTACAGGGATGGAGACCCAGTACTTC. It is translated as CASSLGTGMETQYF.

On this clone: One junction end does not reproduce the germline sequence, and a read error may be involved. J is TRBJ1-1 and V is TRBV4-1; D not certain. Germline V gives CDR1 MGHRA, CDR2 YSYEKL. The CDR3 consists of 14 residues. The CDR3 loop reads CASSQDPRQGTTTF. The CDR3 DNA reads as TGCGCCAGCAGCCAAGATCCCCGACAAGGTACGACCACATTT.

The V call is TRBV14, the J call TRBJ1-3; D is ambiguous. CDR1 and CDR2 from the germline V gene are SGHDN and FVKESK. The CDR3 consists of 16 residues. Trimming removed 0 bases from V and 0 bases from J, with 9 bases in between. The CDR3 protein is CASSQDLVSSGNTIYF. CDR3 nucleotide sequence: TGTGCCAGCAGCCAAGATCTTGTATCCTCTGGAAACACCATATATTTT.

V is TRBV12-3 or TRBV12-4 and J is TRBJ2-1; D might be TRBD2 (6 bases). Trimming stripped 6 bases from V and 6 bases from J, with 12 bases between. CDR3 length: 13 residues. DNA for the CDR3: TGTGCCAGCAGCCCTACTAGCCTCAATGAGCAGTTCTTC. It translates to CASSPTSLNEQFF.

The chain uses TRBV5-1 and TRBJ1-1, with no clear D. Deletions cut 5 bases from V and 9 bases from J, with 17 bases between. The CDR3 is 13 amino acids. Germline V gene sequence: CDR1 SGHRS, CDR2 YFSETQ. The CDR3 sequence is CASSYGQKEKAFF. The CDR3 region has the DNA TGCGCCAGCAGTTACGGTCAGAAAGAAAAAGCTTTCTTT.

This clone appeared a few times. The chain employs TRBV2 and TRBJ1-2; a possible D gene is TRBD1 (5 bases). CDR3 size: 14 residues. Between the trimmed V and J ends, which lost 10 bases and 6 bases, there was a span of 21 bases. Germline CDR1 and CDR2: SNHLY and FYNNEI. The CDR3 protein is CATNLGAGTHGYTF. CDR3 bases: TGTGCCACCAACCTAGGGGCAGGCACCCATGGCTACACCTTC.

This sequence joins TRBV19 and TRBJ1-1, with TRBD1 matching 7 bases. CDR1 and CDR2 from the germline V gene are LNHDA and SQIVND (reference sequence). This CDR3 is 16 amino acids long. V lost 5 bases and J lost 0; bases outside the gene matches: 9. The CDR3 sequence: CASSVLTGWMNTEAFF. CDR3 bases: TGTGCCAGTAGTGTACTGACAGGGTGGATGAACACTGAAGCTTTCTTT. The variable domain in full, completed from reference TRBV19 and TRBJ1-1, reads DGGITQSPKYLFRKEGQNVTLSCEQNLNHDAMYWYRQDPGQGLRLIYYSQIVNDFQKGDIAEGYSVSREKKESFPLTVTSAQKNPTAFYLCASSVLTGWMNTEAFFGQGTRLTVV.

The chain uses TRBV5-1 and TRBJ2-1; 7 bases map to TRBD1. Germline V gives CDR1 SGHRS, CDR2 YFSETQ. This CDR3 comprises 15 residues. V shed 4 bases, J shed 1 base, and the junction held 5 bases outside the gene matches. The CDR3 spells CASSPGTVSYNEQFF. In DNA form, the CDR3 reads TGCGCCAGCAGCCCAGGGACAGTATCCTACAATGAGCAGTTCTTC.

The CDR3: CASSDGGVTPLHF. CDR3 DNA sequence: TGTGCCAGCAGTGATGGAGGGGTTACGCCCCTCCACTTT. V and J are TRBV6-1 and TRBJ1-6, with a weak D call TRBD1 (5 bases). Deletions cut 3 bases from V and 13 bases from J, with 13 bases between. The CDR3 loop spans 13 amino acids. The germline V gene encodes CDR1 MNHNS and CDR2 SASEGT.

The V and J genes are TRBV18 and TRBJ1-1; unclear D gene. Germline CDR1 KGHSH, CDR2 LQKENI. V lost 6 bases to trimming and J lost 3 bases, with 17 bases between them. The CDR3 spans 15 residues. CDR3: CASSWPRERDTEAFF. CDR3 DNA: TGTGCCAGCTCCTGGCCTAGGGAGAGGGACACTGAAGCTTTCTTT.

The J gene is TRBJ2-7, the V gene TRBV3-1 (or the pseudogene TRBV3-2); D gene uncertain. This CDR3 spans 14 amino acids. V was clipped by 0 bases and J by 3 bases, with 9 bases between them. Germline V gene sequence: CDR1 LGHDT, CDR2 YNNKEL (reference sequence). The CDR3 here is CASSQEWASYEQYF. The CDR3 bases are TGTGCCAGCAGCCAAGAATGGGCCAGCTACGAGCAGTACTTC.

As DNA, the CDR3 is TGTGCCAGCAGCTTCGGGGCCTACGAGCAGTACTTC. Translating it yields CASSFGAYEQYF. The chain joins TRBV5-5 to TRBJ2-7; D might be TRBD2 (5 bases). The CDR3 has 12 residues. V was pared by 2 bases and J by 2 bases, with 5 bases between. Germline CDR1 SGHKS, CDR2 YYEKEE (reference sequence).

V is TRBV24-1 and J is TRBJ1-1; no definite D call. This CDR3 spans 16 amino acids. Looked up from germline, CDR1 is KGHDR and CDR2 is SFDVKD. Trimming took off 1 base at V and 5 bases at J, with 16 bases between the two ends. The CDR3 region is CATSDFLRGSQTEAFF. The DNA of the CDR3 is TGTGCCACCAGTGATTTCCTCCGGGGTAGTCAAACTGAAGCTTTCTTT.